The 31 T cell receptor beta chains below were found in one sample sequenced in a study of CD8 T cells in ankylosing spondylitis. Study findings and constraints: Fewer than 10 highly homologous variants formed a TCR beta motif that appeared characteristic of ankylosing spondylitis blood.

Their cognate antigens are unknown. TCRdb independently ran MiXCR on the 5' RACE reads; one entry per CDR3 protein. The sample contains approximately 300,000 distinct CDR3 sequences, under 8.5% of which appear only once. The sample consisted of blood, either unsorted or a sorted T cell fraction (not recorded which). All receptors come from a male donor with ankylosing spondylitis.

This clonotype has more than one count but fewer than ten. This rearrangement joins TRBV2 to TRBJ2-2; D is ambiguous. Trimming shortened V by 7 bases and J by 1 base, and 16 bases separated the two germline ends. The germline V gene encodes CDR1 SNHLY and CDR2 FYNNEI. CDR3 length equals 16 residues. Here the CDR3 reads CASTSRMAVNTGELFF. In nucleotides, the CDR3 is TGTGCCAGCACGTCTCGTATGGCTGTGAACACCGGGGAGCTGTTTTTT. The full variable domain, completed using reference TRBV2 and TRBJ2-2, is EPEVTQTPSHQVTQMGQEVILRCVPISNHLYFYWYRQILGQKVEFLVSFYNNEISEKSEIFDDQFSVERPDGSNFTLKIRSTKLEDSAMYFCASTSRMAVNTGELFFGEGSRLTVL.

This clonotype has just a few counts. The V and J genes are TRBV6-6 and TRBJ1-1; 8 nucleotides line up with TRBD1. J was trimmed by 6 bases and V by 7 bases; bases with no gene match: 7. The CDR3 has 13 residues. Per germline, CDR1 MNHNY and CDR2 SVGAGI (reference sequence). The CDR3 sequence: CASKGGTGAEAFF. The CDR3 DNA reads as TGTGCCAGCAAGGGAGGGACAGGCGCTGAAGCTTTCTTT.

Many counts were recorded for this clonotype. The CDR3 loop is CASSQREAQYF. In DNA form, the CDR3 reads TGTGCCAGCAGCCAACGTGAGGCGCAGTATTTT. This chain connects TRBV4-2 to TRBJ2-3; D ambiguous. The CDR3 length is 11 residues. Per the germline V gene, CDR1 is LGHNA and CDR2 is YNFKEQ. V was pared by 2 bases and J by 10 bases, with 7 bases between.

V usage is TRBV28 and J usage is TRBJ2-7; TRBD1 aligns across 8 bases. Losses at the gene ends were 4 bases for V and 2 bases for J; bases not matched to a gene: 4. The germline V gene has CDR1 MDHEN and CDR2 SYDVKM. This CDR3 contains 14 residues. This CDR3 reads CASSSPTGAYEQYF. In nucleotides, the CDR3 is TGTGCCAGCAGTTCCCCGACAGGGGCCTACGAGCAGTACTTC.

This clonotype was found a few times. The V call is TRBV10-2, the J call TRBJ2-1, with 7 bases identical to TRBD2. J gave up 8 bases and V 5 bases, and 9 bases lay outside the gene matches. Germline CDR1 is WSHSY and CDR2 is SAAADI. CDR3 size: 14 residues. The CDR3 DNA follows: TGCGCCAGCAGTAGGTCAGGGAGGGGAGATGAGCAGTTCTTC. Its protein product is CASSRSGRGDEQFF.

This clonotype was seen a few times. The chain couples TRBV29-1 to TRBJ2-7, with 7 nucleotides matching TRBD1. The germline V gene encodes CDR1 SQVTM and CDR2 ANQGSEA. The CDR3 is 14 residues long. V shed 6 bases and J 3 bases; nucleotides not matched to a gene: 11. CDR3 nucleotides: TGCAGCGTGCTTTCGGGGACAGCCTTCTACGAGCAGTACTTC. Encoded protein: CSVLSGTAFYEQYF.

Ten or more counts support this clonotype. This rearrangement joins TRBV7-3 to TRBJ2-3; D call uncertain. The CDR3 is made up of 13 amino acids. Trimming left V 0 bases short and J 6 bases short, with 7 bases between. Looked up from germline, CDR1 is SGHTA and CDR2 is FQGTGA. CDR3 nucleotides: TGTGCCAGCAGCTTAACGGCCCCCGATACGCAGTATTTT. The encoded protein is CASSLTAPDTQYF.

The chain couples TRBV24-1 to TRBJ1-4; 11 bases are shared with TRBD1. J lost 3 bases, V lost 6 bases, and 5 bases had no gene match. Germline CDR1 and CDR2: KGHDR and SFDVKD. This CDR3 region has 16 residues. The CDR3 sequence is CATSLGTGGANEKLFF. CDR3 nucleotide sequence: TGTGCCACCAGTCTGGGGACAGGGGGAGCTAATGAAAAACTGTTTTTT.

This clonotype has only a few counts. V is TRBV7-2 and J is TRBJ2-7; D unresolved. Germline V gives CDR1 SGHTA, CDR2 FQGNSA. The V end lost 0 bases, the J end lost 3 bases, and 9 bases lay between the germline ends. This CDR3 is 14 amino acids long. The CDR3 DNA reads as TGTGCCAGCAGCTTAGCGTGGTCCAACTACGAGCAGTACTTC. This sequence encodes CASSLAWSNYEQYF.

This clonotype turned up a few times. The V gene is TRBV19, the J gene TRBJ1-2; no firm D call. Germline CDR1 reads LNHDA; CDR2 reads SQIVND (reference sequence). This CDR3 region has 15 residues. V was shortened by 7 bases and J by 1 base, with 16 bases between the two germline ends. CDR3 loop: CASTYGTGINYGYTF. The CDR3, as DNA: TGTGCCAGTACCTATGGTACGGGGATTAACTATGGCTACACCTTC.

The CDR3 here is CASSSGQGRPQHF. The CDR3 DNA reads TGTGCCAGCAGCTCGGGGCAGGGGCGGCCCCAGCATTTT. The chain employs TRBV7-6 and TRBJ1-5, with a tentative D call TRBD1 (6 bases). The V and J ends lost 4 bases and 9 bases respectively, with 13 bases between them. The CDR3 sequence is 13 residues long. Germline loops: CDR1 SGHVS, CDR2 FNYEAQ.

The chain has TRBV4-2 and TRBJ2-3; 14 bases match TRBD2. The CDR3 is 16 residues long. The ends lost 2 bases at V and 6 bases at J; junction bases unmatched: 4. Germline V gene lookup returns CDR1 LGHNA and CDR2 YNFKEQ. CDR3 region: CASSQTRTSGRDTQYF. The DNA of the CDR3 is TGTGCCAGCAGCCAAACTAGGACTAGCGGGAGGGATACGCAGTATTTT.

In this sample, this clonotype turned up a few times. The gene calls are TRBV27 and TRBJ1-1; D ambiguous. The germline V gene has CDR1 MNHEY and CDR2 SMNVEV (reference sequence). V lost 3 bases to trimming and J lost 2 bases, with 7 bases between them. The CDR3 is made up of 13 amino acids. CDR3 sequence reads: CASSFSVNTEAFF. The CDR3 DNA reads TGTGCCAGCAGTTTTTCCGTCAACACTGAAGCTTTCTTT.

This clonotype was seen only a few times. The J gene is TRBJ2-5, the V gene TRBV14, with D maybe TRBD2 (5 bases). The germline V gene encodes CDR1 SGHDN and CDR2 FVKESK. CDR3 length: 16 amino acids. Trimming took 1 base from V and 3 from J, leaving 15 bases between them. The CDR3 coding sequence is TGTGCCAGCAGCCAAGGAGGGCCACTTGGGGAAGAGACCCAGTACTTC. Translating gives CASSQGGPLGEETQYF.

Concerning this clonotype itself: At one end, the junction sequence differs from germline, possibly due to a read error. This CDR3 is CASSTGTSYSVF. CDR3 in DNA: TGTGCCAGCAGCACCGGGACTAGTTATTCGGTCTTC. J is TRBJ2-1 and V is TRBV3-1, with 8 bases aligning to TRBD2. Germline CDR1 and CDR2: LGHDT and YNNKEL (reference sequence). This CDR3 is built from 12 residues.

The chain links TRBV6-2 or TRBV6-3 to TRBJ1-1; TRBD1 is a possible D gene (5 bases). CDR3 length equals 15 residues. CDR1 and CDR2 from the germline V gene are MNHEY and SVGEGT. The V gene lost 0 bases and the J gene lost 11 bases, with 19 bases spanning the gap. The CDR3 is CASSYSDPRTRTAFF. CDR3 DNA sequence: TGTGCCAGCAGTTACTCGGATCCCAGGACAAGGACGGCTTTCTTT.

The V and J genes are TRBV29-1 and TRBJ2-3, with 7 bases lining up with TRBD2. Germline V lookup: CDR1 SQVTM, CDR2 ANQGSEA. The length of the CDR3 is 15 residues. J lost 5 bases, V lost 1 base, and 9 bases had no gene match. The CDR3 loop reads CSVEGPTTGGDTQYF. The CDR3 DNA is TGCAGCGTTGAAGGCCCGACTACGGGAGGAGATACGCAGTATTTT.

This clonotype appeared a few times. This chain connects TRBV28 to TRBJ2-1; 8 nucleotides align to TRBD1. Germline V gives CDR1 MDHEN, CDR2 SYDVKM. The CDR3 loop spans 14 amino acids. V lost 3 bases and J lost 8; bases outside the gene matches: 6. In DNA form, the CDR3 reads TGTGCCAGCAGTTTTCCCCAGGGGGCGCATGAGCAGTTCTTC. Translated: CASSFPQGAHEQFF.

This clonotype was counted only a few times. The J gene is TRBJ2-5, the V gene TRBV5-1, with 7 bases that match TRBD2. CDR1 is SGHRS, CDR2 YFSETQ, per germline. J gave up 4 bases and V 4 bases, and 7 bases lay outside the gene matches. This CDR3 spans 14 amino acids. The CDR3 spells CASSHQGGRETQYF. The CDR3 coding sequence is TGCGCCAGCAGCCACCAGGGAGGGCGAGAGACCCAGTACTTC.

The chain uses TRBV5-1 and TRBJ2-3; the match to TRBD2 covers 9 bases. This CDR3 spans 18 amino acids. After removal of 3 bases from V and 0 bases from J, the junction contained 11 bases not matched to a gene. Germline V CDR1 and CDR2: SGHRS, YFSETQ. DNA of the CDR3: TGCGCCAGCAGCTCCTCCGGGACTAGCTCTCCTAGCACAGATACGCAGTATTTT. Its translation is CASSSSGTSSPSTDTQYF.

CDR3 nucleotide sequence: TGTGCCAGCAGCTTAGATTTACCGGCGGGCCCAGATACGCAGTATTTT. It translates to CASSLDLPAGPDTQYF. The chain couples TRBV11-2 to TRBJ2-3, with D possibly matching TRBD2 (5 bases). The germline CDR1 and CDR2 sequences are SGHAT and FQNNGV. The CDR3 consists of 16 residues. V was pared by 0 bases and J by 4 bases, with 14 bases between.

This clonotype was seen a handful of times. The CDR3 DNA sequence: TGTGCCAGTAGACCGGACAGGGACGGCACTGAAGCTTTCTTT. Its protein product is CASRPDRDGTEAFF. The chain recombines TRBV19 with TRBJ1-1; the match to TRBD1 covers 8 bases. V shed 6 bases, J shed 4 bases, and the junction held 7 bases outside the gene matches. Germline V gene sequence: CDR1 LNHDA, CDR2 SQIVND (reference sequence). This CDR3 has 14 amino acids.

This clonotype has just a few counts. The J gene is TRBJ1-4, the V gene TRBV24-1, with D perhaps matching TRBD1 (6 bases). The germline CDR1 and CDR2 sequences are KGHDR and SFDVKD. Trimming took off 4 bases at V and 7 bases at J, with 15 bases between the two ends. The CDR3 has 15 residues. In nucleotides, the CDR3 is TGTGCCACCAGTGACACGACAGGAGGGGCTGAAAAACTGTTTTTT. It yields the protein CATSDTTGGAEKLFF.

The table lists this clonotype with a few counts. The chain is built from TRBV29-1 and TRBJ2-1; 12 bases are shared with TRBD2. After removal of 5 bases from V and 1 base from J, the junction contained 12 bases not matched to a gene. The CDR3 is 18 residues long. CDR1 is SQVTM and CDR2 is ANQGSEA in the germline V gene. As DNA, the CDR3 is TGCAGCGTTTTTTATCGACTAGCGGGAGTTAAGTCCTACAATGAGCAGTTCTTC. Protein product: CSVFYRLAGVKSYNEQFF.

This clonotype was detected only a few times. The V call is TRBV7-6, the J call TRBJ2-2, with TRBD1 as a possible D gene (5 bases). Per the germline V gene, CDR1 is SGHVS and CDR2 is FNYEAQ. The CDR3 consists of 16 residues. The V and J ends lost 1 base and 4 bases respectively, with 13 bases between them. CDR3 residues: CASSLGSGSLTGELFF. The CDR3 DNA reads TGTGCCAGCAGCTTAGGTTCAGGGTCCCTCACCGGGGAGCTGTTTTTT.

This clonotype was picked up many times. Here the CDR3 DNA reads TGCAGTGCTAGAGTGCCTAGCGGGAGGGCGTTCAATGAGCAGTTCTTC. Its translation is CSARVPSGRAFNEQFF. The V call is TRBV20-1, the J call TRBJ2-1, with TRBD2 matching over 12 bases. The CDR3 is 16 residues long. The V gene end was trimmed by 1 base and the J gene end by 6 bases; junction bases not matched to a gene: 7. Germline V gene sequence: CDR1 DFQATT, CDR2 SNEGSKA (reference sequence).

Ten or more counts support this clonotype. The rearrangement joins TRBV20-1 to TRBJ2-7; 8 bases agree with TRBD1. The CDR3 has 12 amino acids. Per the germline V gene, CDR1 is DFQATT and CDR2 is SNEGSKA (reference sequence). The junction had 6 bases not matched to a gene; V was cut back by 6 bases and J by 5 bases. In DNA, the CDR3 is TGCAGTGCCCCCTTGGACAGGGACGAGCAGTACTTC. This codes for CSAPLDRDEQYF.

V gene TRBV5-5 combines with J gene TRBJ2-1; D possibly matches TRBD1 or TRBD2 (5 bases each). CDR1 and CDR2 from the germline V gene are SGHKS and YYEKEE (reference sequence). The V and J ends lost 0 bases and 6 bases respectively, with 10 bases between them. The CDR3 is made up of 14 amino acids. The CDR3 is CASSLATGLNEQFF. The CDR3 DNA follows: TGTGCCAGCAGCTTGGCCACGGGGCTCAATGAGCAGTTCTTC.

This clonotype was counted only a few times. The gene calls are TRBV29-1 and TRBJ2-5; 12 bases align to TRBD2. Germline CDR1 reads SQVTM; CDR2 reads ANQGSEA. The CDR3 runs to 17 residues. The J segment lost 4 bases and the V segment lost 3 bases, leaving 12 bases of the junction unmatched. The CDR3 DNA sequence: TGCAGCGTTGACCAATTAGGACTAGCGGGAACGTCAGAGACCCAGTACTTC. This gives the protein CSVDQLGLAGTSETQYF. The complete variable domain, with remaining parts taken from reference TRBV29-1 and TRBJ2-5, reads SAVISQKPSRDICQRGTSLTIQCQVDSQVTMMFWYRQQPGQSLTLIATANQGSEATYESGFVIDKFPISRPNLTFSTLTVSNMSPEDSSIYLCSVDQLGLAGTSETQYFGPGTRLLVL.

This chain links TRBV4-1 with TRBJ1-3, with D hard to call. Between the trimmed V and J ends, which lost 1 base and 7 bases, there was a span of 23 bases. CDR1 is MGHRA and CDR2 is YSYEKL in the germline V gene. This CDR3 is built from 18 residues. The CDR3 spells CASSQALRAGGHGNTIYF. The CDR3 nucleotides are TGCGCCAGCAGCCAAGCCCTGAGGGCGGGTGGCCATGGGAACACCATATATTTT.

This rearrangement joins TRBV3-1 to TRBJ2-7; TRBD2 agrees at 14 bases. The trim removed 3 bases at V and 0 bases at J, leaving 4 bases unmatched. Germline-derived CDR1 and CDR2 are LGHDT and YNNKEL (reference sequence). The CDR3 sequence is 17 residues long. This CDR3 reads CASSQPGLAGVSYEQYF. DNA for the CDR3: TGTGCCAGCAGCCAGCCGGGACTAGCGGGAGTCTCCTACGAGCAGTACTTC.